This TCR beta chain was captured by sequencing in a study of T cells after yellow fever vaccination. Trimming removed 8 bases from V and 8 bases from J, with 17 bases in between. The CDR3 extends over 13 amino acids. Germline V gene lookup returns CDR1 LNHDA and CDR2 SQIVND (reference sequence). TCRdb analysed the 5' RACE reads with MiXCR anew, one entry per CDR3 protein. The table lists 300,000 to 350,000 distinct CDR3 sequences, about 10% of them singletons. This clonotype was sampled from a man younger than 35 who received the YFV17D yellow fever vaccine. Sequencing used CD4+ T cells sorted from PBMCs, obtained 45 days after the yellow fever booster vaccination. The gene calls are TRBV19 and TRBJ2-3; D uncertain. The CDR3: CASRTTHKGTQYF. Written as DNA, the CDR3 is TGTGCCAGTCGGACGACTCACAAGGGTACGCAGTATTTT.